A single T cell receptor (beta chain) is shown here with its context. Its antigen is still unknown. The CDR3 does not end in the conserved phenylalanine or tryptophan, so this is likely a read error. The CDR3 extends over 16 amino acids. Germline V lookup: CDR1 SGHAT, CDR2 FQNNGV. The sample originates from a study of tumor-infiltrating lymphocytes in primary liver carcinoma. General study points: Relative to blood, tumors carried a significantly larger fraction of the repertoire in their top 250 clones (p = 0.039).

Total RNA amounting to roughly 0.5 ug was the source from which TCR beta cDNA was made with a constant-region primer. For TCR beta, libraries were produced by three nested multiplex PCR rounds using slightly modified ARM-PCR. TRBV1-TRBV30 forward primers and a C-beta reverse primer were used in the first two PCR rounds, which each ran for about 10 cycles. MiXCR, run by TCRdb on the multiplex PCR reads, gives a single entry per CDR3 protein. The sample lists a few hundred thousand distinct CDR3 sequences; approximately 58% were seen once. Unsorted whole blood yielded the blood RNA, and germline DNA was also extracted.

The sequenced sample was peripheral blood. The J gene is TRBJ2-7, the V gene TRBV11-2; either TRBD1 or TRBD2 may supply D (5 bases each). The sequence came from a woman between 25 and 40 years old with primary liver carcinoma and hepatitis B virus infection. The CDR3 coding sequence is TGTGCTAGCACCCCTTTCCCGGGACCCAACCTCGCCGAGCAGTACTCC. Protein sequence: CASTPFPGPNLAEQYS.